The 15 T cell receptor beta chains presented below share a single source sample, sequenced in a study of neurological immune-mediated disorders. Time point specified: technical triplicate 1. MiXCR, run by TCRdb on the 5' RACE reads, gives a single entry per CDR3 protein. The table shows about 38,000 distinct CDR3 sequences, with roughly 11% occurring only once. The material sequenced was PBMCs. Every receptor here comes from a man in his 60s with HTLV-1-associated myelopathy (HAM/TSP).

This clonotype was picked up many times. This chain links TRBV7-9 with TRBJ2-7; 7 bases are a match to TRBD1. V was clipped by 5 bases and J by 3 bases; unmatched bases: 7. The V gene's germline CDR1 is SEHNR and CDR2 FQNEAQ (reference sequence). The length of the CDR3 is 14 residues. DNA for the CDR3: TGTGCCAGCAGCCCGACGACAGGGCGCTACGAGCAGTACTTC. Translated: CASSPTTGRYEQYF.

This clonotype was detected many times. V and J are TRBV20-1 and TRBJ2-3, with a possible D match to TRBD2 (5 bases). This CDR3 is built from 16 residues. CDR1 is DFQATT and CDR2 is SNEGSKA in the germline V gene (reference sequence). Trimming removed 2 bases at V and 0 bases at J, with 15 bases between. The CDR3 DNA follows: TGCAGTGCTAGACCCACTAGGCTATGGAGCACAGATACGCAGTATTTT. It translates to CSARPTRLWSTDTQYF.

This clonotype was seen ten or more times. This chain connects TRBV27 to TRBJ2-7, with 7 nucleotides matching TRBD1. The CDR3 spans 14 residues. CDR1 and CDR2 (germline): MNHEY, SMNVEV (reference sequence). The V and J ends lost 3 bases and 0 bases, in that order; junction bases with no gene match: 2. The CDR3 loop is CASSLGTASYEQYF. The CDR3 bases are TGTGCCAGCAGTTTGGGGACAGCCTCCTACGAGCAGTACTTC.

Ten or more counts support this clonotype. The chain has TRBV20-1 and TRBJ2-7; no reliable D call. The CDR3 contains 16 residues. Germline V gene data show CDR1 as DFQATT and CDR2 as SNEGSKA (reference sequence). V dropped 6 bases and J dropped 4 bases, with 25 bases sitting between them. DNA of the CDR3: TGCAGTGCCGAGAAATCTTTAGGTGGCTTTAAGTACGAGCAGTACTTC. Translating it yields CSAEKSLGGFKYEQYF.

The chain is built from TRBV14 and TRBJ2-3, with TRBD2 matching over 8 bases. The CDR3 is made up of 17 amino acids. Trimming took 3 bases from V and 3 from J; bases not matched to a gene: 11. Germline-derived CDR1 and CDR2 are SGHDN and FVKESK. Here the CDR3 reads CASSQRGLVGSTDTQYF. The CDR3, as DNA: TGTGCCAGCAGCCAGAGGGGACTAGTGGGGTCAACAGATACGCAGTATTTT.

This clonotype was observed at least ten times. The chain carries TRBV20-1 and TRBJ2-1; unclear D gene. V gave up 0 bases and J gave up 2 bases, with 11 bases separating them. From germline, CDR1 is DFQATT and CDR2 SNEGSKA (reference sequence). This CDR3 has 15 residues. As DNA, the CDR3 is TGCAGTGCTAGAGATCCCCGGGCACCCTACAATGAGCAGTTCTTC. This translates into CSARDPRAPYNEQFF.

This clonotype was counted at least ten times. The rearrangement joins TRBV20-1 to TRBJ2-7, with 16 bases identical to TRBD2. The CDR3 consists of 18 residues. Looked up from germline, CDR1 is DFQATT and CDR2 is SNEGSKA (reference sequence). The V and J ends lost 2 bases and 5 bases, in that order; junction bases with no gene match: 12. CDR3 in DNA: TGCAGTGCTAGACGGTTCGGGACTAGCGGGAGGGCCGGAAACGAGCAGTACTTC. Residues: CSARRFGTSGRAGNEQYF.

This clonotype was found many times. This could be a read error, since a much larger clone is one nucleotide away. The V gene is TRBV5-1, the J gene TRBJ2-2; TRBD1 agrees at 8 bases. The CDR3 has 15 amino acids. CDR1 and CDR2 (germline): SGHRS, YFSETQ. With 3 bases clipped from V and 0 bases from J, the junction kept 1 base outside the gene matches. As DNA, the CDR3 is TGCGCCAGCAGCTGGGGACAGGCGAACACCGGGGAGCTGTTTTTT. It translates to CASSWGQANTGELFF. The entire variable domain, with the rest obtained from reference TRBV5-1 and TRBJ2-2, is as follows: KAGVTQTPRYLIKTRGQQVTLSCSPISGHRSVSWYQQTPGQGLQFLFEYFSETQRNKGNFPGRFSGRQFSNSRSEMNVSTLELGDSALYLCASSWGQANTGELFFGEGSRLTVL.

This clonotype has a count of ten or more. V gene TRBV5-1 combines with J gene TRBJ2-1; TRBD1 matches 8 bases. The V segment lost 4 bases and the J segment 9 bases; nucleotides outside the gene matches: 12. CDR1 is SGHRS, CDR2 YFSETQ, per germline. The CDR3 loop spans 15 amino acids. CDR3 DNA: TGCGCCAGCAGCCTGGACAGGGCTAAGAGGAGTGAGCAGTTCTTC. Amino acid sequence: CASSLDRAKRSEQFF.

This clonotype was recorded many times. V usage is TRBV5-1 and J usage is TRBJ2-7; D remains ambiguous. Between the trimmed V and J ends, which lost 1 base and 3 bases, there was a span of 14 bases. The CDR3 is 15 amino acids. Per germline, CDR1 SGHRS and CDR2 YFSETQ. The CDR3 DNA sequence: TGCGCCAGCAGCTTGAGATCTGGGGATATCTACGAGCAGTACTTC. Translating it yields CASSLRSGDIYEQYF.

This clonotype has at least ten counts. For the CDR3, the DNA is TGCGCCAGCAGCTTGGAAGCGAGGGCGAATGAGCAGTTCTTC. Its protein product is CASSLEARANEQFF. This rearrangement joins TRBV5-1 to TRBJ2-1; a possible D gene is TRBD2 (5 bases). Germline lookup yields CDR1 SGHRS and CDR2 YFSETQ. The CDR3 has 14 amino acids. Between the trimmed V and J ends, which lost 0 bases and 7 bases, there was a span of 11 bases.

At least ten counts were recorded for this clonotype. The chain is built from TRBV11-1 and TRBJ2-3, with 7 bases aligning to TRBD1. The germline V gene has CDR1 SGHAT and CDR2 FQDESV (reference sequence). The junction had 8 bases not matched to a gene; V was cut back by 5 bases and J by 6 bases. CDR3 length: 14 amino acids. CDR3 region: CASSRQGVADTQYF. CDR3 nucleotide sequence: TGTGCCAGCAGCCGACAGGGAGTGGCGGATACGCAGTATTTT.

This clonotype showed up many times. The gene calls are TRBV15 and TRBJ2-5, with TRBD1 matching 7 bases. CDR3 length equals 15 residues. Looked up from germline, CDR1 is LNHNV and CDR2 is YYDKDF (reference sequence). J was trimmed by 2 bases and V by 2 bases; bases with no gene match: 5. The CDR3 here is CATSRRDSRQETQYF. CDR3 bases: TGTGCCACCAGCAGACGGGACAGTCGTCAAGAGACCCAGTACTTC.

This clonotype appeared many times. The DNA of the CDR3 is TGTGCCAGCCGGGCTAGCGGGTCCTACAATGAGCAGTTCTTC. Protein product: CASRASGSYNEQFF. V usage is TRBV6-2 or TRBV6-3 and J usage is TRBJ2-1; TRBD2 matches 8 bases. CDR3 length equals 14 residues. Germline CDR1 is MNHEY and CDR2 is SVGEGT. The J segment lost 1 base and the V segment lost 8 bases, leaving 4 bases of the junction unmatched.

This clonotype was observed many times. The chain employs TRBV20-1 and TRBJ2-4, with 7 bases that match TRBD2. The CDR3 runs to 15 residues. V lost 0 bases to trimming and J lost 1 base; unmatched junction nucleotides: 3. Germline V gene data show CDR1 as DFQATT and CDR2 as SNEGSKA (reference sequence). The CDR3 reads CSARDPGRAKNIQYF. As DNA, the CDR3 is TGCAGTGCTAGAGACCCCGGGAGGGCCAAAAACATTCAGTACTTC.